One sample yielded the 12 T cell receptor beta chains listed below, sequenced in a study of low-dose radiotherapy and immunotherapy resistance in tumors. Time point: before trial treatment. The PCR that amplified TCRs ran for around 21 cycles, relying on a constant-region primer and a V-primer adapter. TCRdb reprocessed the reads with MiXCR, giving one entry per CDR3 protein. Of about 50,000 distinct CDR3 sequences in the sample, over 9.5% are singletons; the top ten hold about 6.2%. The starting material was PBMCs, obtained before treatment. The receptors were gathered from a female donor with ovarian cancer.

This clonotype was observed at least ten times. The V gene is TRBV10-3, the J gene TRBJ2-1; D call uncertain. The germline CDR1 and CDR2 sequences are ENHRY and SYGVKD. The CDR3 length is 12 residues. Trimming pared 2 bases from V and 4 bases from J, leaving 3 bases between. The CDR3 sequence: CAISETYNEQFF. CDR3 in DNA: TGTGCCATCAGTGAGACATACAATGAGCAGTTCTTC.

In its sample, this clonotype was seen a few times. J is TRBJ2-1 and V is TRBV5-8; D not certain. The CDR3 sequence is 14 residues long. CDR1 is SGHTS and CDR2 is YDEGEE in the germline V gene. V lost 2 bases and J 3 bases, leaving 9 bases between the germline ends. The CDR3 region is CASSFGPVYNEQFF. DNA for the CDR3: TGTGCCAGCAGCTTCGGGCCTGTCTACAATGAGCAGTTCTTC.

This clonotype was detected once. This is likely an artifact of a read error, given a far larger clone one base away. The chain employs TRBV29-1 and TRBJ2-1; D gene unclear. The germline V gene encodes CDR1 SQVTM and CDR2 ANQGSEA. V was pared by 1 base and J by 10 bases, with 17 bases between. The CDR3 is 14 residues long. Here the CDR3 DNA reads TGCAGCGTTGAAGTGGTCCTACCCTCCTACGAGCAGTTCTTC. Its protein is CSVEVVLPSYEQFF.

This clonotype was recorded many times. The chain is built from TRBV11-3 and TRBJ2-1; 7 nucleotides line up with TRBD1. The CDR3 extends over 12 amino acids. J lost 12 bases, V lost 0 bases, and 2 bases had no gene match. Germline lookup yields CDR1 SGHNT and CDR2 YENEEA. The CDR3 here is CASSLDNRGQFF. The CDR3 bases are TGTGCCAGCAGCTTAGATAACAGGGGGCAGTTCTTC. Full variable domain (missing parts from reference TRBV11-3 and TRBJ2-1): EAGVVQSPRYKIIEKKQPVAFWCNPISGHNTLYWYLQNLGQGPELLIRYENEEAVDDSQLPKDRFSAERLKGVDSTLKIQPAELGDSAVYLCASSLDNRGQFFGPGTRLTVL.

This clonotype showed up just a few times. A far larger clone is just one base off, so this is likely a read error. This chain joins TRBV1 and TRBJ2-7; the table's D gene call, TRBD1, was not cross checked with the DNA. TRBV1 is a known pseudogene. The CDR3 spans 13 residues. CDR3 sequence: CTSSHRGPLEQYF. In DNA form, the CDR3 reads TGCACCAGCAGCCATCGGGGGCCATTGGAGCAGTACTTC.

This clonotype was observed a handful of times. The chain joins TRBV11-2 to TRBJ2-1; 7 positions agree with TRBD1. This CDR3 has 16 amino acids. V lost 4 bases, J lost 3 bases, and 9 bases stayed unmatched. Germline V gives CDR1 SGHAT, CDR2 FQNNGV. The CDR3, as DNA: TGTGCCAGCAGCTCTCGGGGCAGGGGGAGCTACAATGAGCAGTTCTTC. It translates to CASSSRGRGSYNEQFF.

This clonotype was picked up one time. This may stem from a read error, because a much larger clone lies one nucleotide away. The chain recombines TRBV5-5 with TRBJ1-2; D may be TRBD1 (6 bases). The CDR3 covers 14 residues. From germline, CDR1 is SGHKS and CDR2 YYEKEE (reference sequence). Written as DNA, the CDR3 is TGTGCCAGCAGCTTGGATGGCAGGGGAGACGGCTACGCCTTC. Translated, it gives CASSLDGRGDGYAF.

The table lists this clonotype with many counts. The V call is TRBV5-1, the J call TRBJ2-1; 8 bases are shared with TRBD1. The CDR3 loop spans 15 amino acids. V gave up 4 bases and J gave up 3 bases; unmatched junction bases: 6. CDR1 and CDR2 (germline): SGHRS, YFSETQ. The CDR3 sequence is CASSETGTGYNEQFF. CDR3 in DNA: TGCGCCAGCAGCGAGACCGGGACAGGCTACAATGAGCAGTTCTTC.

This clonotype was observed at least ten times. V is TRBV2 and J is TRBJ2-1; D possibly matches TRBD1 or TRBD2 (5 bases each). Trimming cost V 4 bases and J 6 bases, with 16 bases left between them. This CDR3 is 15 amino acids long. Germline V gene sequence: CDR1 SNHLY, CDR2 FYNNEI. The CDR3 reads CASSGDGIKVNEQFF. In DNA form, the CDR3 reads TGTGCCAGCAGTGGGGACGGCATTAAGGTCAATGAGCAGTTCTTC.

A remark on this clonotype: A far larger clone is one nucleotide away, so this likely arose from a read error. The chain uses TRBV7-6 and TRBJ2-3; 10 positions match TRBD2. This CDR3 contains 17 residues. Trimming removed 0 bases from V and 4 bases from J; junction bases left unmatched: 7. Germline V gene data show CDR1 as SGHVS and CDR2 as FNYEAQ. The CDR3 nucleotides read TGTGCCAGCAGCTTAGCACTAGCGGGGCCGGCGGCAGATACGCAGTATTTT. This codes for CASSLALAGPAADTQYF.

This clonotype was seen repeatedly, ten times or more. The chain joins TRBV14 to TRBJ1-2; no definite D call. V was clipped by 5 bases and J by 13 bases, with 14 bases between them. This CDR3 is 11 amino acids long. Per the germline V gene, CDR1 is SGHDN and CDR2 is FVKESK. The CDR3 DNA follows: TGTGCCAGCAGCTCCCACAGTCGCGTCACCTTC. It specifies CASSSHSRVTF.

The sample holds many counts of this clonotype. V usage is TRBV30 and J usage is TRBJ2-2; a possible D gene is TRBD1 (5 bases). The V end lost 0 bases, the J end lost 7 bases, and 12 bases lay between the germline ends. Per germline, CDR1 GTSNPN and CDR2 SVGIG (reference sequence). The CDR3 is 14 residues long. The DNA of the CDR3 is TGTGCCTGGAGTGTAAGCAGGGTCGGCGGGGAGCTGTTTTTT. Protein: CAWSVSRVGGELFF.